The entry below gives a single TCR beta chain sequence along with its context. Its antigen is still unknown. Base qualities are not recorded, but no much larger clone differs from it by a single base. Libraries came from the immunoSEQ multiplex PCR assay. For the multiplex PCR, a mixture combining 60 forward primers for TCR Vbeta segments and 13 reverse primers for TCR Jbeta segments was used. The CDR3 region of rearranged TCR beta genes was amplified from genomic DNA with a multiplex PCR assay. Amplified TCR beta libraries were sequenced as 87-base-pair reads on the Illumina HiSeq System. The authors processed their data as follows. Across the 500 to 750 repertoires, a later analysis counted about 81 million unique TCR beta chains, approximately 10 million of which were shared by at least two donors. A nearest-neighbor algorithm error-corrected the raw reads and collapsed the reads into unique sequences, merging closely related sequences to remove PCR and sequencing errors. V, D and J gene segments were assigned by aligning CDR3 sequences to IMGT reference sequences. For a sequence to be retained, a match of at least six nucleotides was required to both a V gene segment and a J gene segment. A rearrangement counted as productive if the CDR3 had no stop codons and remained in frame with V and J, and every other rearrangement counted as non-productive. Following IMGT convention, CDR3 was defined as the stretch from the second conserved V-encoded cysteine up to the conserved J-encoded phenylalanine. The earlier analysis of some 540 of the donors excluded any sequence lacking an unambiguous match to a single V gene segment. In an earlier analysis of almost 600 of the donors, a V segment was called functional when productive rearrangements were above 56.7%, and segregating when the standard deviation between donors exceeded 5%. A statistical classification framework was built to diagnose cytomegalovirus status from the catalog of TCR beta chain sequences. In a later analysis, V and J genes were assigned by comparing TCR nucleotide sequences against IMGT/GENE-DB human TR gene sequences. Using the TCRdist pipeline, a later analysis assigned CDR3 sequences along with most-parsimonious VDJ recombination scenarios. A later analysis defined each TCR beta chain by its CDR3 amino acid sequence plus V-gene family, and excluded reads lacking a unique V-gene family. A later analysis removed several hundred highly shared, low-generation-probability nucleotide sequences to deal with suspected cross-contamination and a sequencing artifact. For each public chain, a later analysis derived a clonal expansion index from normalized ranks of inferred template counts within each repertoire. In a later analysis, generation probabilities were computed using a VDJ recombination model fitted to out-of-frame rearrangements, and the results were checked against IGoR. Hypergeometric tests were used in a later analysis to score TCR-TCR, TCR-HLA and TCR-CMV co-occurrence, with a repertoire-size bias correction applied to the TCR pairs. False discovery rates were estimated in a later analysis by permuting HLA or CMV assignments 20 times. In a later analysis, co-occurring TCRs were grouped using DBSCAN, with TCRdist sequence similarity added in when clustering inside HLA-allele-positive subsets. Co-occurrence clustering excluded repertoires with fewer than 30,000 or more than 120,000 public chains, plus five with anomalous nucleotide sharing. TCRdb's version of the immuneACCESS table is confined to in-frame rearrangements and falls short of the full clone set. An unresolved V gene accounts for under half of the shortfall where checked; the remainder is of unknown origin. V, J and clone size are those of that table, while D and trimming were read from the DNA. For this sample there are about 160,000 clones; about four fifths appear just once. The ten largest make up approximately 1.6% of the sample.

This record belongs to a study of cytomegalovirus exposure and HLA in healthy donors (dated 2017 in TCRdb). Study-level background: An earlier analysis of some 600 of the donors reported roughly 300 Gb of sequence data and 100 million to 120 million unique TCR beta sequences obtained from about 179 million T cells. Roughly 300 gigabases of sequencing data and approximately 91 million unique TCR sequences made up an early release that covered 500 to 650 HLA-typed donors. The genetic ancestry cluster associated with self-reported Caucasian donors included over 65% of the 350 to 500 genotyped donors. The study aimed to test whether cataloging public T cell receptors could reveal signatures of past pathogen exposure. The T cell repertoires of around 670 subjects were profiled by immunosequencing and related to cytomegalovirus serostatus. In addition to the first cohort of approximately 650 subjects, a separate validation cohort of 120 different subjects was used. To predict cytomegalovirus infection status, the study brought together high-throughput TCR immunosequencing, statistical association of individual TCRs with disease status, and machine learning. A later analysis re-examined previously published TCR beta repertoires from more than 600 donors and added high-resolution HLA genotyping to investigate patterns of TCR occurrence. Rather than drawing on any new phenotypic data, the later analysis identified candidate immune exposures from TCR beta sequences and the way those sequences occurred across donors. An earlier analysis of approximately 500 of the donors applied high-throughput TCR beta sequencing to assess whether each TCR beta V gene segment acted as functional or pseudogenic. Donor age, sex, ethnicity and CMV serostatus were collected together with the repertoire data. In a later genetic analysis, genome-wide SNP genotypes for about 55% of the roughly 670 donors were used, and that subset was treated as a discovery cohort. Every repertoire in the discovery cohort had been generated on one and the same sequencing platform. Both class I and class II loci were covered by HLA typing, at four-digit resolution. Typing coverage differed by locus: A, B, C, DRB1 and DQB1 were typed in about 629-640 donors, DQA1 in 500 to 550, DPA1 in some 570, and DPB1 in approximately 450. A handful of DR-DQ haplotypes were treated as single units for association and clustering because of strong linkage in the cohort. On average, approximately 250,000 unique TCR beta nucleotide sequences were sequenced per donor among 398 genotyped donors of the cohort, with 15% to 20% of those sequences being non-productive. Overall study outcomes, separate from this receptor: For the cohort, immune exposure information was limited to CMV serostatus. A later analysis reported that several top co-occurrence clusters appeared linked to parvovirus B19, influenza, CMV and Epstein-Barr virus. Presence/absence analyses assumed roughly uniform sequencing depth across donors, an assumption that may not hold. The cohort was sequenced for TCR beta chains only, and without alpha or paired-chain data the features that could be detected were limited. Strong co-occurrence of HLA alleles, especially DR and DQ, made assigning TCR associations to individual alleles difficult. A later genetic analysis reported fewer N-insertions in productive TCRs among donors in an Asian-associated ancestry cluster than the roughly 700-donor mean. Linkage disequilibrium might explain the correlated functional status among segregating V segments, but an unknown experimental factor could not be ruled out. In a later analysis, HLA-associated TCR beta chains were found to be more clonally expanded and to have lower generation probabilities than equally common non-associated chains. According to a later analysis, most CMV-associated TCR beta chains appeared to be HLA-restricted, and the HLA associations seemed to be driven largely by CMV exposure. According to a later analysis, TCR association rates differed among HLA loci, with DRB1 alleles showing the most associated TCRs and HLA-C alleles showing the fewest. Broadly in line with IMGT annotations, most TCR beta V segments showed up in productive rearrangements about 90% or about 30% of the time in an earlier analysis of 587 of the donors. Over 15 rarely observed V segments, including chromosome 9 orphons, were excluded from the earlier analysis of approximately 500 of the donors because counts were too low. In a later analysis, some 18,000 TCR beta sequences were associated with specific HLA alleles at a false discovery rate of 0.05. The sequencing pipeline was judged likely to have produced a cluster of highly shared sequence variants as a technical artifact. Cytomegalovirus status was reported to be diagnosed by the classifier with high specificity and sensitivity in both the original and validation cohorts. A further reported finding was that TCR beta sequences accurately predicted the HLA-A and HLA-B alleles for most subjects in the first cohort. Because some donors lacked HLA typing at each locus, the association tests relied only on the typed subset. Three of the identified cytomegalovirus-associated TCR beta chains were confirmed in vitro to be specific for cytomegalovirus antigens. In the study, approximately 160 TCR beta chains were listed as associated with cytomegalovirus. In a later genetic analysis, a missense DCLRE1C variant was associated with V-gene and J-gene trimming of TCR beta chains, and the association was replicated in an independent cohort. It was suggested by the authors that the approach could potentially be generalized to other disease states and immunological phenotypes. Across donors, most TCR sequences were observed very rarely, whereas some public TCRs were present in many individuals.

The cohort consisted of 666 healthy bone marrow donors. All cohort members were sampled while nominally healthy, although unrecorded immune exposures were likely present. The donor tested CMV seronegative and was one of the 352 seronegative cohort members. Each donor provided a peripheral blood sample, and peripheral blood mononuclear cells were used for TCR beta sequencing. Genomic DNA was extracted from the blood cell samples with the Qiagen DNeasy Blood Extraction Kit. Sequenced input: PBMCs. The receptor comes from a male donor in good health and CMV-seronegative.

Read as DNA, the sequence is TGTGCCAGCAGCCAAGATGTTCGGGACAGCTATGGCTACACCTTC. Its coded protein is CASSQDVRDSYGYTF. This chain joins TRBV14 to TRBJ1-2; TRBD1 aligns with 7 central bases. The CDR3 runs 15 residues from the cysteine to the phenylalanine. Only the CDR3 part of the read is kept: 45 bases, read in frame from the first base. V has 0 bases trimmed and J has 4 bases trimmed; junction bases matching no gene number 5. The germline V gene yields SGHDN for CDR1 and FVKESK for CDR2.